The 8 T cell receptor beta chains in this list originate from one sample, sequenced in a study of CD8 T cells in Susac syndrome. Reverse transcription of 0.5 to 1 ug RNA was performed with random hexamers. TCRdb ran MiXCR on the immunoSEQ multiplex PCR reads and lists one entry per CDR3 protein. The sample holds approximately 71,000 distinct CDR3 sequences, around 96% seen once. The sequenced sample consisted of CD4+ T cells from PBMCs. These receptor sequences come from a human donor with multiple sclerosis.

This clonotype was observed a single time. This chain uses TRBV4-3 with TRBJ2-3, with 8 bases that match TRBD2. The V segment lost 0 bases and the J segment 0 bases; nucleotides outside the gene matches: 2. The CDR3 is 16 residues long. CDR1 is LGHNA and CDR2 is YSLEER in the germline V gene. CDR3 nucleotide sequence: TGCGCCAGCAGCCAAGAGCGGGGGGCTAGCACAGATACGCAGTATTTT. As protein: CASSQERGASTDTQYF.

V usage is TRBV2 and J usage is TRBJ1-6; D gene uncertain. This CDR3 has 15 residues. Germline V gene sequence: CDR1 SNHLY, CDR2 FYNNEI. V was pared by 3 bases and J by 7 bases, with 13 bases between. The CDR3 reads CASSESLGGNSPLHF. In DNA, the CDR3 is TGTGCCAGCAGTGAGTCTCTGGGCGGCAATTCACCCCTCCACTTT. Looking up the rest from reference TRBV2 and TRBJ1-6 gives the full variable domain: EPEVTQTPSHQVTQMGQEVILRCVPISNHLYFYWYRQILGQKVEFLVSFYNNEISEKSEIFDDQFSVERPDGSNFTLKIRSTKLEDSAMYFCASSESLGGNSPLHFGNGTRLTVT.

This chain joins TRBV29-1 and TRBJ1-3; no firm D call. Germline CDR1 and CDR2: SQVTM and ANQGSEA. This CDR3 is built from 13 residues. V shed 4 bases and J shed 0 bases, with 7 bases lying between them. The CDR3 DNA reads as TGCAGCGTTGGGTTGGGCTCTGGAAACACCATATATTTT. This codes for CSVGLGSGNTIYF. The whole variable domain, remainder taken from reference TRBV29-1 and TRBJ1-3, is SAVISQKPSRDICQRGTSLTIQCQVDSQVTMMFWYRQQPGQSLTLIATANQGSEATYESGFVIDKFPISRPNLTFSTLTVSNMSPEDSSIYLCSVGLGSGNTIYFGEGSWLTVV.

The rearrangement links TRBV6-1 to TRBJ1-2; 8 bases line up with TRBD1. The CDR3 extends over 16 amino acids. Germline CDR1 MNHNS, CDR2 SASEGT. Losses at the gene ends were 6 bases for V and 2 bases for J; bases not matched to a gene: 11. Here the CDR3 reads CASSDRGRPPNYGYTF. The CDR3 DNA follows: TGTGCCAGCAGCGACAGGGGCCGACCCCCGAACTATGGCTACACCTTC.

Details on this clonotype: At one end the junction does not follow the germline gene, possibly because of a read error. This chain uses TRBV27 with TRBJ1-2, with 7 positions matching TRBD1. There are 13 residues in the CDR3. The V gene's germline CDR1 is MNHEY and CDR2 SMNVEV (reference sequence). This chain's CDR3 is CASRGTAEYGYTF. For the CDR3, the DNA is TGTGCCAGCAGGGGGACAGCTGAGTATGGCTACACCTTT.

The chain joins TRBV28 to TRBJ1-6, with D unclear. The germline V and J ends were trimmed by 4 bases and 5 bases, with 0 bases remaining between them. The germline V gene has CDR1 MDHEN and CDR2 SYDVKM. The CDR3 runs to 11 residues. The chain's CDR3 is CASSYNSPLHF. The CDR3 nucleotides read TGTGCCAGCAGTTATAATTCACCCCTCCACTTT.

The V and J genes are TRBV11-1 and TRBJ2-2, with TRBD1 matching 7 bases. The CDR3 length is 13 residues. Trimming at V came to 5 bases and at J to 7 bases, leaving 4 bases not matched to a gene. Germline V gives CDR1 SGHAT, CDR2 FQDESV (reference sequence). DNA for the CDR3: TGTGCCAGCAGCGTTACAGGGGTCGGGGAGCTGTTTTTT. Its protein is CASSVTGVGELFF.

This rearrangement joins TRBV7-8 to TRBJ1-5; D perhaps matches TRBD1 (6 bases). Trimming took 1 base from V and 5 from J, leaving 15 bases between them. The CDR3 has 16 residues. Per the germline V gene, CDR1 is SGHVS and CDR2 is FQNEAQ. CDR3 sequence: CASSLVQGRRDQPQHF. The CDR3 DNA reads as TGTGCCAGCAGCTTAGTTCAGGGGCGTAGGGATCAGCCCCAGCATTTT.